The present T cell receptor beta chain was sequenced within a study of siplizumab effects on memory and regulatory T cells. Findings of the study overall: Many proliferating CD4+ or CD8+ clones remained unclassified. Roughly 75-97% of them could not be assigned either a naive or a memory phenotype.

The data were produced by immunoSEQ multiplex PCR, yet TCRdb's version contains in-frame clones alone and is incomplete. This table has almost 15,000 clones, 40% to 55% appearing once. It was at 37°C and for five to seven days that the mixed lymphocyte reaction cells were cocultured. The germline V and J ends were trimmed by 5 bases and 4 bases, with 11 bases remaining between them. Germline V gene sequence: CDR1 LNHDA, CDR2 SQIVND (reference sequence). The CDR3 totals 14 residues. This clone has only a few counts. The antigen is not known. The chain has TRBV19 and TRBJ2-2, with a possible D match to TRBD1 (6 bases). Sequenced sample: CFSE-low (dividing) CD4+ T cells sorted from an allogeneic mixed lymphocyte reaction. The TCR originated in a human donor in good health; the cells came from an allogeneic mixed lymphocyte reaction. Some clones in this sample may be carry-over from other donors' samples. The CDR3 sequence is CASSPDRFTGELFF. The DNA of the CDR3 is TGTGCCAGTAGTCCGGACAGATTCACCGGGGAGCTGTTTTTT.